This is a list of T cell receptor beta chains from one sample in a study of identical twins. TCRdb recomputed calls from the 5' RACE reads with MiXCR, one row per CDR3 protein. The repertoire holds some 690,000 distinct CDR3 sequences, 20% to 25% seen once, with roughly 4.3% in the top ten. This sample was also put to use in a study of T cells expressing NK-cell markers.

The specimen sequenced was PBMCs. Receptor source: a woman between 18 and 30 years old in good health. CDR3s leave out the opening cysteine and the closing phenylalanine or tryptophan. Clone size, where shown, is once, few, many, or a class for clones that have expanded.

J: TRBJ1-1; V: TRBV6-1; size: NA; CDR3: ASAWVVNTEAF
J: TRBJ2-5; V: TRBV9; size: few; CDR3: ASSVTGLAGQETQY
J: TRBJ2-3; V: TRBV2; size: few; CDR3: ASSVMGDTQY
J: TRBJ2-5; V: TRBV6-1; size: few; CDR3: ASRWTVRETQY
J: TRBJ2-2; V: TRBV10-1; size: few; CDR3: ASSPHYVGELF
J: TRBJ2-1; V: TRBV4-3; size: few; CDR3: ASSQDSFSGLAGAVEQF
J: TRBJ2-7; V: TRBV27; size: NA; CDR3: AISRSAYEQY
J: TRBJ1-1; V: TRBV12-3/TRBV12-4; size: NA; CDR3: ASRFATEAF
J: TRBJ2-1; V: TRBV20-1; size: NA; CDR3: SARPGALNNEQF
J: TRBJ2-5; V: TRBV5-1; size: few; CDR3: ASSSIGTEGETQY
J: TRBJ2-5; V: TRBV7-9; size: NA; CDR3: ASSASNVETQY
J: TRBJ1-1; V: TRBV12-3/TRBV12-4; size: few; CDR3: ASSPTGLLAF
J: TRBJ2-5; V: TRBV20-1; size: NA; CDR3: SANSGLGGETQY
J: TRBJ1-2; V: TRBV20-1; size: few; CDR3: RADRFDYGYT